This TCR beta chain was sequenced in a study of cytomegalovirus exposure and HLA in healthy donors (dated by TCRdb to the late 2010s). For context, the study as a whole: According to a later analysis, one platform produced both the 100 to 150 validation repertoires and the 700 or so repertoires of the first cohort. In addition to the first cohort of hundreds of subjects, a separate validation cohort of about 120 different subjects was used. The aim of the study was to test whether cataloging public T cell receptors could identify signatures of past pathogen exposure. To predict cytomegalovirus infection status, the study combined high-throughput TCR immunosequencing, statistical association of individual TCRs with disease status, and machine learning. Broader findings and caveats from the paper: It was suggested by the authors that the approach could potentially be generalized to other disease states and immunological phenotypes. The validation cohort had no HLA typing available for a later analysis, so co-occurrence within that cohort was assessed over all 120 or so repertoires. In the study, approximately 150 TCR beta chains were listed as associated with cytomegalovirus. In vitro tests confirmed that a few of the cytomegalovirus-associated TCR beta chains recognize cytomegalovirus antigens. While some public TCRs were present in many individuals, most TCR sequences turned up only very rarely across donors. In a later analysis, TCRs clustered in the first cohort were found to also tend to co-occur in the roughly 120 validation repertoires, with about 94% of cluster scores above 0. In both the original and validation cohorts, the classifier was reported to diagnose cytomegalovirus status with high specificity and sensitivity.

On this clone itself: The clone's antigen remains unknown. No base-level quality is on record; no much larger clone is a single base apart.

The germline V end is reduced by 6 bases and the J end by 7 bases; junction bases left unmatched: 9. Spanning cysteine to phenylalanine, the CDR3 consists of 14 amino acids. Just the 42-base CDR3 DNA is kept, in frame starting at base 1. As encoded in the germline V gene, CDR1 is SNHLY while CDR2 is FYNNEI. The donors belonged to the validation cohort of around 110 subjects, which was separate from the roughly 700-subject first cohort. Library construction relied on the immunoSEQ multiplex PCR assay. Turning to the authors' computational methods: A statistical classification framework was built for diagnosing cytomegalovirus status from the catalog of TCR beta chain sequences. TCRdb obtained this table from immuneACCESS and retained in-frame rearrangements with V and J assigned. These tables miss some clones; where compared with another copy, unresolved V genes account for less than half of the shortfall, and the remainder is unexplained. The V and J calls and clone size come from that table; D and trimming were worked out from the DNA. The sample yields more than 250,000 clones; about nine tenths were counted once. 3.1% of the sample belongs to the ten largest clones.

The receptor was derived from a woman between 25 and 40 years old in good health and CMV-seronegative. Sequencing input: PBMCs. The chain employs TRBV2 and TRBJ2-1, with 7 junctional bases fitting TRBD2. The CDR3 protein: CASRERDGLNEQFF. In nucleotides, the sequence is TGTGCCAGCAGGGAGCGGGATGGGTTGAATGAGCAGTTCTTC.